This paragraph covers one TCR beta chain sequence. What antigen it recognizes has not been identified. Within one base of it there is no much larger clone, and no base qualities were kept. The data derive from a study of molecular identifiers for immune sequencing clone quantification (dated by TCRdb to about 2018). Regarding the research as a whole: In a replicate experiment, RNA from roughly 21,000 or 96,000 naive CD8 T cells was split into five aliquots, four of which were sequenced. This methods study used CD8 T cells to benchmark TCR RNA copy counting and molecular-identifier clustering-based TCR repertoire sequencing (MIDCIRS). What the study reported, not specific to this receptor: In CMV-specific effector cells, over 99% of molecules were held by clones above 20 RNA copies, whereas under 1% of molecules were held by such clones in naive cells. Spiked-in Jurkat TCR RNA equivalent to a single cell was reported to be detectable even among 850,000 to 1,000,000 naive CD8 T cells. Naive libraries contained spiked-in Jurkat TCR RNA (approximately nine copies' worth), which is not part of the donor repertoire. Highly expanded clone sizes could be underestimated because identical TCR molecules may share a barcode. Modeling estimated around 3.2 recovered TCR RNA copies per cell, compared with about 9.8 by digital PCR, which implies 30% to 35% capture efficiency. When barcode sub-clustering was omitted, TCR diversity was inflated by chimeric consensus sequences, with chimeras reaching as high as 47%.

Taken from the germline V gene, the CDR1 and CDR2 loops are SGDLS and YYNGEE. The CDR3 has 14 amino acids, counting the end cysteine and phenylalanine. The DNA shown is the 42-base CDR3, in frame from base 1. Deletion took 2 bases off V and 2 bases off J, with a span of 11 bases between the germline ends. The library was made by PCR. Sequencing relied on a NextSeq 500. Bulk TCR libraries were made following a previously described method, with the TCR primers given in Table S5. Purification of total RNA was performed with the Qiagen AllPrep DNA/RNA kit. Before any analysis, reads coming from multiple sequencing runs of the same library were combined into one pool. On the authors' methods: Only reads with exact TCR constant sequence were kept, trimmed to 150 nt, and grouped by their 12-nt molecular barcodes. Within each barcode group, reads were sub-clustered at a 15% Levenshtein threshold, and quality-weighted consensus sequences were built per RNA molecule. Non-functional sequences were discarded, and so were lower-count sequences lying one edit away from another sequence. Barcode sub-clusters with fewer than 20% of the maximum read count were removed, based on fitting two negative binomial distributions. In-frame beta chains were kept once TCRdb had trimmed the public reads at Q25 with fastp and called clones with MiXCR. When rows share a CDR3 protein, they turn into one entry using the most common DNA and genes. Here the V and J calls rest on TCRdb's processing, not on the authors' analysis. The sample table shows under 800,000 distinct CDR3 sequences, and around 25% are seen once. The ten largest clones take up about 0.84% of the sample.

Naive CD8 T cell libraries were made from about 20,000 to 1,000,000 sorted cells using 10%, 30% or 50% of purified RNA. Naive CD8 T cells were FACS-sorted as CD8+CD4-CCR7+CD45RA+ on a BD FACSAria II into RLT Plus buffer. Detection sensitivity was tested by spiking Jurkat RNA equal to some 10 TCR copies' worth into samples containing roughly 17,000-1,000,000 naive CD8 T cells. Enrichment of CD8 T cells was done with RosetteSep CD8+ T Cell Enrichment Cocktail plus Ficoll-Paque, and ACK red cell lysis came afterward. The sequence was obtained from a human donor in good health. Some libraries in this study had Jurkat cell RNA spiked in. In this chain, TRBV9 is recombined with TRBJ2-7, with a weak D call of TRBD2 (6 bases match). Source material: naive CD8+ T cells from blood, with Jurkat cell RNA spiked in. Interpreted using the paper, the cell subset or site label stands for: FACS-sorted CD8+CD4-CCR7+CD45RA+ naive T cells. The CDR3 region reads CASSVTSAAYEQYF. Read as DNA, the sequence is TGTGCCAGCAGCGTGACTAGTGCGGCCTACGAGCAGTACTTC.